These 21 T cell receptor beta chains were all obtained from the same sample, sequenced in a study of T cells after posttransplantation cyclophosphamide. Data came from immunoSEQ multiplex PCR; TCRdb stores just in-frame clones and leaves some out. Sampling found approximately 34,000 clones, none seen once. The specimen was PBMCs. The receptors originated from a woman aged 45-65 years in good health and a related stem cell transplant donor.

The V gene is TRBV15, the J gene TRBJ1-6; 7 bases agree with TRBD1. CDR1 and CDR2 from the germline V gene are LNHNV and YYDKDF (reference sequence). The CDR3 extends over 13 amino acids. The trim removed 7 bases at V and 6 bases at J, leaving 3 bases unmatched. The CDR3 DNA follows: TGTGCCACCAAAGGGACAGTTAATTCACCCCTCCACTTT. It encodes CATKGTVNSPLHF.

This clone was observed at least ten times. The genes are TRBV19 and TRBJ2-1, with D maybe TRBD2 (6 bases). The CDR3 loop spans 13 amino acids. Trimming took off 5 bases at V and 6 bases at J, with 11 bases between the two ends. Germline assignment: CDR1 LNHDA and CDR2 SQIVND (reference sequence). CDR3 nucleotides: TGTGCCAGTAGTCCGACTAGTATCAATGAGCAGTTCTTC. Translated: CASSPTSINEQFF.

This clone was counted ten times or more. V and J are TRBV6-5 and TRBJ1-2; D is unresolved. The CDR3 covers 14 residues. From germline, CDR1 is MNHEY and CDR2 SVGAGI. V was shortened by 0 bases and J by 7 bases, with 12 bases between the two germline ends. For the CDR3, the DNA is TGTGCCAGCAGTTACTCCGCGAGTTTAAGTGGCTACACCTTC. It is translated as CASSYSASLSGYTF.

This CDR3 is CAWSRGGRTDTQYF. CDR3 coding DNA: TGTGCCTGGAGTAGGGGCGGTCGCACAGATACGCAGTATTTT. This rearrangement joins TRBV30 to TRBJ2-3, with D perhaps TRBD1 (5 bases). Germline V lookup: CDR1 GTSNPN, CDR2 SVGIG (reference sequence). The CDR3 consists of 14 residues. Trimming removed 2 bases from V and 1 base from J, with 10 bases in between.

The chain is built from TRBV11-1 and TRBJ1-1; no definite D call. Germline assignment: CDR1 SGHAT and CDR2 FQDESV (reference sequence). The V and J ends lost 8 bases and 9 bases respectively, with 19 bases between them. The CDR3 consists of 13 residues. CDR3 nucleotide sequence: TGTGCCAGCGGTCCTCCTACGGGTCCTAAAGCTTTCTTT. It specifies CASGPPTGPKAFF.

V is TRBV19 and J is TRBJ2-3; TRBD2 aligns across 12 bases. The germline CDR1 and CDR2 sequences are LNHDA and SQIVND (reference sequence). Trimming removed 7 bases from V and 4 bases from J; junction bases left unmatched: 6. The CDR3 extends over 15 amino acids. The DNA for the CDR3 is TGTGCCAGTACGACTAGCGGGAGTGGGGCAGATACGCAGTATTTT. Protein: CASTTSGSGADTQYF. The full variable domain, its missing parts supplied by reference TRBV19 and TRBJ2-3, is DGGITQSPKYLFRKEGQNVTLSCEQNLNHDAMYWYRQDPGQGLRLIYYSQIVNDFQKGDIAEGYSVSREKKESFPLTVTSAQKNPTAFYLCASTTSGSGADTQYFGPGTRLTVL.

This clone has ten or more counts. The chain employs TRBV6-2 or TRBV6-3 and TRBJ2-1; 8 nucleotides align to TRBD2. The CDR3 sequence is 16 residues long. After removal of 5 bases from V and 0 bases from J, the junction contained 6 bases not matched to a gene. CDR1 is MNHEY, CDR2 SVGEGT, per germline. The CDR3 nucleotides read TGTGCCAGCAGTCGGAGCGGGAGAGTCTCCTACAATGAGCAGTTCTTC. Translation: CASSRSGRVSYNEQFF.

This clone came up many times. The CDR3 reads CASSGRTGFTGELFF. Here the CDR3 DNA reads TGCGCCAGCAGCGGACGGACAGGGTTCACCGGGGAGCTGTTTTTT. The chain couples TRBV4-3 to TRBJ2-2; 8 bases align to TRBD1. The CDR3 has 15 residues. Germline assignment: CDR1 LGHNA and CDR2 YSLEER. Unmatched junction bases numbered 6, after V lost 5 bases and J lost 4 bases.

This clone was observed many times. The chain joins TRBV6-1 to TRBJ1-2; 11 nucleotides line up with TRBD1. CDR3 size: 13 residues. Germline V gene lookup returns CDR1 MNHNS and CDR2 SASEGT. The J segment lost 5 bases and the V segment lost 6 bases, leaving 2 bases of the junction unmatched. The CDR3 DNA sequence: TGTGCCAGCAGAGGGACAGGGGGTTATGGCTACACCTTC. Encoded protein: CASRGTGGYGYTF.

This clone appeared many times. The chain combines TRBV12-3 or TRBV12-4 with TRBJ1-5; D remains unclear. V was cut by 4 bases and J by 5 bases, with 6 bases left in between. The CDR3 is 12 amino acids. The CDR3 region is CASSSSHQPQHF. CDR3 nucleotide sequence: TGTGCCAGCAGTTCTTCTCATCAGCCCCAGCATTTT.

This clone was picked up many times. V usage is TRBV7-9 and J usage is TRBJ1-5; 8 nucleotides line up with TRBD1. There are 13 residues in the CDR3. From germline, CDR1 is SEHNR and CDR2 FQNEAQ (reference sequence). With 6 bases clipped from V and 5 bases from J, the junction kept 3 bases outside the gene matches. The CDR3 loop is CASSPDRDQPQHF. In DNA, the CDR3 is TGTGCCAGCAGTCCGGACAGGGATCAGCCCCAGCATTTT.

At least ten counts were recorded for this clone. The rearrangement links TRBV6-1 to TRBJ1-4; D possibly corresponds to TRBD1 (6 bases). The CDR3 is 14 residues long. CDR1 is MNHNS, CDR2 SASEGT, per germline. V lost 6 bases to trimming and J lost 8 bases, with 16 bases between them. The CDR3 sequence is CASRETGLGEKLFF. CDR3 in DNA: TGTGCCAGCAGGGAAACAGGGCTTGGAGAAAAACTGTTTTTT.

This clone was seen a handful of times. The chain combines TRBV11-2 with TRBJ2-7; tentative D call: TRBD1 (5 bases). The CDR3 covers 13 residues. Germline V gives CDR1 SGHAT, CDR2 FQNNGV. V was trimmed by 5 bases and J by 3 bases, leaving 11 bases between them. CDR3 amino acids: CASSTTESYEQYF. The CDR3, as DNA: TGTGCCAGCAGCACGACAGAGAGCTACGAGCAGTACTTC.

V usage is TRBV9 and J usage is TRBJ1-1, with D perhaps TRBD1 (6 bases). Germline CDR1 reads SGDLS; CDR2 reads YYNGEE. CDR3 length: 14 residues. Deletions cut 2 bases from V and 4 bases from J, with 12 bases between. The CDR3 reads CASSVHRVSTEAFF. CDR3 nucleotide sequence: TGTGCCAGCAGCGTCCACAGGGTGAGCACTGAAGCTTTCTTT.

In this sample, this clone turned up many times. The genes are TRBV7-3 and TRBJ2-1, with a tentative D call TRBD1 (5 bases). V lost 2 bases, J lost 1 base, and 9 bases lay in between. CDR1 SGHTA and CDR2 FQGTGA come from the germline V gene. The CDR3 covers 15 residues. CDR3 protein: CASSLGAGSYNEQFF. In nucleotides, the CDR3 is TGTGCCAGCAGCTTAGGGGCTGGTTCCTACAATGAGCAGTTCTTC.

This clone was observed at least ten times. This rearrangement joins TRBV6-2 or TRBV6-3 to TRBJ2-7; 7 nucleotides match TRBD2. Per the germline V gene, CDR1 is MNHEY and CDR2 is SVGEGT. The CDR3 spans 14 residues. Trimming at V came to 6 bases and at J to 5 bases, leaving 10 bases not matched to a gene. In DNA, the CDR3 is TGTGCCAGCAGCCTCTTCGGGGGGATGGACGAGCAGTACTTC. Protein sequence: CASSLFGGMDEQYF.

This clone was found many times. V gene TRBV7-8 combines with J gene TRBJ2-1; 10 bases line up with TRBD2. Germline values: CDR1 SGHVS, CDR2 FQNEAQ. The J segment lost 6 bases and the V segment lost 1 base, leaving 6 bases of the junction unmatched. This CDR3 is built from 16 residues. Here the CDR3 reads CASSLELAGGPNEQFF. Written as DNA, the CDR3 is TGTGCCAGCAGCTTAGAGTTAGCGGGAGGCCCCAATGAGCAGTTCTTC.

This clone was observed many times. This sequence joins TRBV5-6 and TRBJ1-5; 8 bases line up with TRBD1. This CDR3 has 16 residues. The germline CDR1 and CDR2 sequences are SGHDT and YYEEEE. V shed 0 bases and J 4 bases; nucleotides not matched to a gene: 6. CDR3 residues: CASSLAGQETNQPQHF. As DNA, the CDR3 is TGTGCCAGCAGCTTGGCGGGACAGGAAACAAATCAGCCCCAGCATTTT. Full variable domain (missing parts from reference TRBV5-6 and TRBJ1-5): DAGVTQSPTHLIKTRGQQVTLRCSPKSGHDTVSWYQQALGQGPQFIFQYYEEEERQRGNFPDRFSGHQFPNYSSELNVNALLLGDSALYLCASSLAGQETNQPQHFGDGTRLSIL.

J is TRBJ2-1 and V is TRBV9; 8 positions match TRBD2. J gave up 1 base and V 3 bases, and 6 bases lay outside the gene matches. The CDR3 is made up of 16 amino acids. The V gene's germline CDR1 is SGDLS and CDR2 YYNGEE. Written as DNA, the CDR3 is TGTGCCAGCAGCGGAATAGCGGGACCGTCCTACAATGAGCAGTTCTTC. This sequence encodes CASSGIAGPSYNEQFF.

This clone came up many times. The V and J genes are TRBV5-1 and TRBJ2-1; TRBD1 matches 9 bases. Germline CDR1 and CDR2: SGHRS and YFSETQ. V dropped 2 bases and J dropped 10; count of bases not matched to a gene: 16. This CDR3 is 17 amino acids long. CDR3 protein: CASSLGPTGGILGEQFF. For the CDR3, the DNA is TGCGCCAGCAGCTTAGGGCCTACAGGGGGCATCCTTGGGGAGCAGTTCTTC.

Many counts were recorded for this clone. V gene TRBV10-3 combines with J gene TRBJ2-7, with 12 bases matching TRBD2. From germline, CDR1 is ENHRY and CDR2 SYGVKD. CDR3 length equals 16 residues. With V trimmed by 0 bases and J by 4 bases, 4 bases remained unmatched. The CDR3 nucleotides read TGTGCCATCAGTGAGTCGACTAGCGGGAGTTGGTACGAGCAGTACTTC. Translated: CAISESTSGSWYEQYF.